This TCR beta chain derives from a study of T cell repertoires in cytomegalovirus infection. Regarding this clonotype: Its antigen is unidentified.

Each CDR3 protein is one row after TCRdb ran MiXCR on the reads. The profile shows approximately 110,000 distinct CDR3 sequences, around 30% of them singletons. Trimming cost V 4 bases and J 3 bases; bases outside gene matches: 9. This CDR3 has 16 amino acids. The rearrangement joins TRBV12-3 or TRBV12-4 to TRBJ2-7; 10 nucleotides align to TRBD2. The sequences come from CD8+ T cells from cultured PBMCs, collected from culture after CMV antigen stimulation. The clonotype comes from a human donor in good health (CMV status not recorded). Some clones in this sample may be carry-over from other donors' samples. CDR3 bases: TGTGCCAGCAGTTGGGCAGCGGGGGGGCTAAACTACGAGCAGTACTTC. Protein product: CASSWAAGGLNYEQYF.